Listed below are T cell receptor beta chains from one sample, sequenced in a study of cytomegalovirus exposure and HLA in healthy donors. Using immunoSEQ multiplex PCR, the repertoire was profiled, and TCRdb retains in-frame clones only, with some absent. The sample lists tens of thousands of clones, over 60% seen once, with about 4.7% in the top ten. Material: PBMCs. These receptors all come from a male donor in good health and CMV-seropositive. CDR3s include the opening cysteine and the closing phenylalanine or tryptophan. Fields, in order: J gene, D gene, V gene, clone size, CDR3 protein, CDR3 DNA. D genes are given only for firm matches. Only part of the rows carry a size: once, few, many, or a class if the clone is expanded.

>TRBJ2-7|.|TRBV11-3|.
CASSETSSSYEQYF
TGTGCCAGCAGCGAAACTAGCAGTTCCTACGAGCAGTACTTC
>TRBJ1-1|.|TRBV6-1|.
CASSARNTEAFF
TGTGCCAGCAGCGCGAGGAACACTGAAGCTTTCTTT
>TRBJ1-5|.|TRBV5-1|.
CASSPDFMGNQPQHF
TGCGCCAGCAGCCCGGACTTCATGGGCAATCAGCCCCAGCATTTT
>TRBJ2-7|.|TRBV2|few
CASQQGDEQYF
TGTGCCAGCCAACAGGGCGACGAGCAGTACTTC
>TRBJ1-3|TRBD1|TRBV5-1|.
CASSLEGARGNTIYF
TGCGCCAGCAGCTTGGAGGGGGCGCGGGGAAACACCATATATTTT
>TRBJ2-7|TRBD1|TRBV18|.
CASSPGQGDEQYF
TGTGCCAGCTCACCCGGACAGGGGGACGAGCAGTACTTC
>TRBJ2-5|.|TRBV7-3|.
CASSPGPLAGETQYF
TGTGCCAGCAGCCCAGGACCTCTCGCGGGGGAGACCCAGTACTTC
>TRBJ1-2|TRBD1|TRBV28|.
CASSLPTGGFYGYTF
TGTGCCAGCAGCTTACCGACAGGGGGGTTCTATGGCTACACCTTC
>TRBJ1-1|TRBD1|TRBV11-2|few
CASSADRGRDTEAFF
TGTGCCAGCAGCGCGGACAGGGGGAGGGACACTGAAGCTTTCTTT
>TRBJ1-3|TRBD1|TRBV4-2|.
CASSHPTGESGNTIYF
TGTGCCAGCAGCCACCCGACAGGGGAATCTGGAAACACCATATATTTT
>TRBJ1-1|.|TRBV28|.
CASSLPGAEAFF
TGTGCCAGCAGTTTACCCGGGGCTGAAGCTTTCTTT
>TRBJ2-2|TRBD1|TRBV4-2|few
CASSNGQGITGELFF
TGTGCCAGCAGCAATGGACAGGGGATCACCGGGGAGCTGTTTTTT
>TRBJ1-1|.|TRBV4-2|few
CASSQDVRDTEAFF
TGTGCCAGCAGCCAAGATGTTCGGGACACTGAAGCTTTCTTT
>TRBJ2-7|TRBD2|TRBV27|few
CASSLKGWTSGDFYEQYF
TGTGCCAGCAGTTTAAAGGGTTGGACTAGCGGGGATTTCTACGAGCAGTACTTC
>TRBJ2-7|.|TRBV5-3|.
CAEAGALDGGSVYEQYF
TGTGCCGAGGCGGGGGCCCTAGACGGCGGGAGCGTGTACGAGCAGTACTTC
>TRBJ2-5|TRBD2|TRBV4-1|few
CASSPGLAGETQYF
TGCGCCAGCAGCCCGGGACTAGCGGGAGAGACCCAGTACTTC
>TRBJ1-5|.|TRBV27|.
CASSLNGLGNQPQHF
TGTGCCAGCAGTTTAAACGGGTTGGGCAATCAGCCCCAGCATTTT
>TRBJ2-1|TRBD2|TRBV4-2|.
CASSPGLAGVANEQFF
TGTGCCAGCAGCCCGGGACTAGCGGGAGTAGCCAATGAGCAGTTCTTC
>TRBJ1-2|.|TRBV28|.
CASSPLLNYGYTF
TGTGCCAGCAGTCCCCTATTAAACTATGGCTACACCTTC
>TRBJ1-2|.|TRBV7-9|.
CASSHGQNYGYTF
TGTGCCAGCAGTCATGGACAGAACTATGGCTACACCTTC
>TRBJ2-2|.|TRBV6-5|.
CASSLGLVNTGELFF
TGTGCCAGCAGCTTGGGACTGGTGAACACCGGGGAGCTGTTTTTT
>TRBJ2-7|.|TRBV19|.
CASSNLQGVLEEQYF
TGTGCCAGTAGCAATCTACAGGGCGTATTGGAAGAGCAGTACTTC
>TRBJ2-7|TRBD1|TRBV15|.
CATSRNFLQGLGDEQYF
TGTGCCACCAGCCGTAACTTCCTACAGGGGCTGGGTGACGAGCAGTACTTC
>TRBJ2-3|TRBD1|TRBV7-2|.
CASSLGGQGATDTQYF
TGTGCCAGCAGCTTAGGAGGACAGGGTGCCACAGATACGCAGTATTTT
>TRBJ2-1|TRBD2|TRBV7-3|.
CASSSAGGSYNEQFF
TGTGCCAGCAGCTCAGCGGGAGGGTCTTACAATGAGCAGTTCTTC
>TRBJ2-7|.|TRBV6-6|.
CASEVPPYEQYF
TGTGCCAGCGAGGTCCCCCCCTACGAGCAGTACTTC
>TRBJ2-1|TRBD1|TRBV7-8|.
CASSYGQGTYNEQFF
TGTGCCAGCAGCTATGGACAGGGTACCTACAATGAGCAGTTCTTC
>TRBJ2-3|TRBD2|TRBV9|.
CASSVAPTSGRSTDTQYF
TGTGCCAGCAGCGTAGCCCCGACTAGCGGGAGGTCGACAGATACGCAGTATTTT
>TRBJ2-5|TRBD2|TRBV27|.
CASSFGLAVETQYF
TGTGCCAGCAGTTTCGGACTAGCGGTGGAGACCCAGTACTTC
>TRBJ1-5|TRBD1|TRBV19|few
CASSIGKDRGHNQPQHF
TGTGCCAGTAGTATAGGAAAGGACAGGGGACACAATCAGCCCCAGCATTTT
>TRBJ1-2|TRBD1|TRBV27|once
CASWDRGNYGYTF
TGTGCCAGTTGGGACAGAGGCAACTATGGCTACACCTTC
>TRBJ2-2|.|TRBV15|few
CATSRGGFTGELFF
TGTGCCACCAGCAGGGGGGGTTTCACCGGGGAGCTGTTTTTT
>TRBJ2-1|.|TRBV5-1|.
CASSMDPSPYNEQFF
TGCGCCAGCAGCATGGACCCAAGCCCCTACAATGAGCAGTTCTTC
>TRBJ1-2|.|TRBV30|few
CSWSVEGSLSYGYTF
TGTTCCTGGAGTGTTGAGGGCAGCCTGAGCTATGGCTACACCTTC
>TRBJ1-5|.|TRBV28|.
CASSSSQGNNQPQHF
TGTGCCAGCAGCTCTTCCCAGGGGAACAATCAGCCCCAGCATTTT
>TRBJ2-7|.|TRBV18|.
CASSPLGDSYEQYF
TGTGCCAGCTCCCCACTAGGAGACAGCTACGAGCAGTACTTC
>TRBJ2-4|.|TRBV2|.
CASNQGSIAKNIQYF
TGTGCCAGCAACCAGGGGTCAATAGCCAAAAACATTCAGTACTTC
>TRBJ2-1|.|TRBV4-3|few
CASSQVERAYNEQFF
TGCGCCAGCAGCCAAGTGGAGCGGGCCTACAATGAGCAGTTCTTC
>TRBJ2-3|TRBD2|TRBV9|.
CASSAGLADTDTQYF
TGTGCCAGCAGCGCAGGACTAGCAGACACAGATACGCAGTATTTT
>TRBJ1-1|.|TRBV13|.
CASSLLQLPSSYMNTEAFF
TGTGCCAGCAGCTTACTACAGCTACCTTCATCTTATATGAACACTGAAGCTTTCTTT
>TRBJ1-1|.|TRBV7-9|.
CASSFTLQLNTEAFF
TGTGCCAGCAGCTTTACTTTACAGTTGAACACTGAAGCTTTCTTT
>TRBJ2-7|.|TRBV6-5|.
CASGIRGSYEQYF
TGTGCCAGCGGCATAAGGGGCTCCTACGAGCAGTACTTC
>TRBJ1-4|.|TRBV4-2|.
CASSLGGSTNEKLFF
TGTGCCAGCAGCCTTGGGGGGTCAACTAATGAAAAACTGTTTTTT
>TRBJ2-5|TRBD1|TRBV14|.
CASSQWQGVGETQYF
TGTGCCAGCAGCCAATGGCAGGGGGTTGGAGAGACCCAGTACTTC
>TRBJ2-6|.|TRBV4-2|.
CASSQDQGPGTGANVLTF
TGTGCCAGCAGCCAGGACCAAGGGCCAGGGACTGGGGCCAACGTCCTGACTTTC
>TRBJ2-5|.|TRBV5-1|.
CARSLDGYDETQYF
TGCGCCAGAAGCTTAGACGGGTACGATGAGACCCAGTACTTC
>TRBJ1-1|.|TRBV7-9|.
CASSLRQPLGAFF
TGTGCCAGCAGCTTACGACAGCCGCTTGGAGCTTTCTTT
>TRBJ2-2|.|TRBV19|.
CASSNRGGQGTGELFF
TGTGCCAGTAGTAACAGGGGGGGCCAGGGCACCGGAGAGCTGTTTTTT
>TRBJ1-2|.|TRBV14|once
CASGLPGYGYTF
TGTGCCAGCGGACTGCCCGGCTATGGCTACACCTTC
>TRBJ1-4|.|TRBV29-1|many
CSVVGREEKLFF
TGCAGCGTTGTAGGACGGGAAGAAAAACTGTTTTTT